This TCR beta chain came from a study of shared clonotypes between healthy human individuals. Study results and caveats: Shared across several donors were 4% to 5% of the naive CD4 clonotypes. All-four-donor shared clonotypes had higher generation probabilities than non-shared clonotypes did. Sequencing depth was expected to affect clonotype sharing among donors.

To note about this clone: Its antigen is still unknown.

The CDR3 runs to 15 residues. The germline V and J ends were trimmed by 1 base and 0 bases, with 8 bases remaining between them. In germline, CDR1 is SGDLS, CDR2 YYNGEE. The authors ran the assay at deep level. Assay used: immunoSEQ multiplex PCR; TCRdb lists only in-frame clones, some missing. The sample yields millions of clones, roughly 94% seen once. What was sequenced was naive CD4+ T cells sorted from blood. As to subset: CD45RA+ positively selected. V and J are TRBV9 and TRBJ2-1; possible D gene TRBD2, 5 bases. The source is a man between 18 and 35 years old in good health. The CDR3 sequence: CASSVLGNSYNEQFF. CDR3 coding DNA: TGTGCCAGCAGCGTACTCGGGAACTCCTACAATGAGCAGTTCTTC.